This record covers a single TCR beta chain. The target antigen is unknown. The data derive from a study of vaccination effects on CD4 cells after COVID-19. Only in-frame clones appear in the TCRdb table, and some are missing; sequencing was by immunoSEQ multiplex PCR. This sample has some 20,000 clones, with around 70% found just once. The CDR3 has 13 residues. V lost 5 bases and J lost 1, with 6 bases in between. Germline CDR1 is LNHDA and CDR2 is SQIVND (reference sequence). Antigen-specific CD4+ T cells were expanded with viral peptide pools in the ViraFEST assay before sequencing. Researchers isolated CD4+ T cells once roughly ten days of culture had elapsed.

This TCR derives from a human donor who received a COVID-19 vaccine. The sample in question was CD4+ T cells from PBMCs cultured with HCoV-229E spike peptides, obtained before COVID-19 vaccination. This sequence joins TRBV19 and TRBJ2-4; D gene uncertain. CDR3 amino acids: CASSPMAKNIQYF. The CDR3 nucleotides read TGTGCCAGTAGTCCCATGGCCAAAAACATTCAGTACTTC. Using reference TRBV19 and TRBJ2-4 for the parts outside the CDR3, the full variable domain is DGGITQSPKYLFRKEGQNVTLSCEQNLNHDAMYWYRQDPGQGLRLIYYSQIVNDFQKGDIAEGYSVSREKKESFPLTVTSAQKNPTAFYLCASSPMAKNIQYFGAGTRLSVL.